This TCR beta chain derives from a study of cytomegalovirus exposure and HLA in healthy donors. Generated by immunoSEQ multiplex PCR, the TCRdb table keeps only in-frame clones and is missing some. The sample gives fewer than 150,000 clones, about 83% of which show up once; about 5.3% is in the top ten. Germline V gene sequence: CDR1 MNHEY, CDR2 SMNVEV (reference sequence). V gave up 5 bases and J gave up 5 bases, with 21 bases separating them. The CDR3 covers 16 residues. General observations from the study: Most observed TCR sequences were rare, whereas some public TCRs were detected in many donors. There were 160 or so TCR beta chains listed as cytomegalovirus-associated. Cytomegalovirus status was reportedly diagnosed by the classifier with high sensitivity and specificity.

With respect to this clone: Antigen unknown.

Separate from the roughly 700-subject first cohort was the approximately 120-subject validation cohort, to which the donors belonged. The sample taken for sequencing was PBMCs. This TCR derives from a man aged 18 to 29 in good health and CMV-seronegative. The chain recombines TRBV27 with TRBJ2-5; weak D call: TRBD2 (5 bases). CDR3 sequence (DNA): TGTGCCAGCAGTCCCAACGAGGGTCGTGTTTGGGAGACCCAGTACTTC. It encodes CASSPNEGRVWETQYF.